These 18 T cell receptor beta chains were sequenced from one sample in a study of Ad26.COV2.S vaccination and SARS-CoV-2 variants (dated by TCRdb to the early 2020s). The time point label here, explained by the study, means: individuals recovered from natural SARS-CoV-2 infection. The library was obtained by the immunoSEQ multiplex PCR assay. Imported from immuneACCESS, the table was reduced by TCRdb to in-frame sequences with V and J called. These copies leave out some clones; in studies compared against another copy, an unresolved V gene accounts for under half, and the cause of the remainder is not known. The sample table records around 86,000 clones; roughly 84% of these occur just once. 15% to 20% of the sample goes to the ten largest clones. The source was peripheral blood, collected after recovery from COVID-19. The receptors shown here come from a human donor who had recovered from COVID-19.

This sequence joins TRBV2 and TRBJ2-3; 10 bases align to TRBD2. The V and J ends lost 3 bases and 4 bases, in that order; junction bases with no gene match: 1. CDR1 SNHLY and CDR2 FYNNEI come from the germline V gene. This CDR3 has 14 amino acids. The CDR3 is CASSDLAGADTQYF. The CDR3 DNA follows: TGTGCCAGCAGTGATCTAGCGGGGGCAGATACGCAGTATTTT.

This clone appeared a single time. This sequence joins TRBV28 and TRBJ2-7; D ambiguous. V was clipped by 4 bases and J by 5 bases, with 15 bases between them. CDR1 and CDR2 (germline): MDHEN, SYDVKM. The CDR3 sequence is 14 residues long. The CDR3 is CASSSSPALHEQYF. The CDR3, as DNA: TGTGCCAGCAGTTCCTCTCCGGCCCTACACGAGCAGTACTTC.

The chain uses TRBV9 and TRBJ2-7, with 8 bases aligning to TRBD1. The CDR3 covers 14 residues. Germline CDR1 is SGDLS and CDR2 is YYNGEE. J gave up 2 bases and V 3 bases, and 4 bases lay outside the gene matches. Here the CDR3 reads CASSAGTGPYEQYF. The CDR3 DNA follows: TGTGCCAGCAGCGCGGGGACAGGCCCCTACGAGCAGTACTTC.

This chain connects TRBV7-7 to TRBJ2-7; 9 nucleotides line up with TRBD1. Looked up from germline, CDR1 is SSHAT and CDR2 is FNYEAQ (reference sequence). V shed 3 bases, J shed 7 bases, and the junction held 7 bases outside the gene matches. The CDR3 extends over 14 amino acids. The CDR3 coding sequence is TGTGCCAGCAGCTTGCGACAGGGGGAAGGGGAGCAGTACTTC. Translation gives CASSLRQGEGEQYF.

The chain employs TRBV5-1 and TRBJ1-5, with D possibly TRBD1 on 5 matching bases. V lost 5 bases to trimming and J lost 5 bases, with 17 bases between them. Per the germline V gene, CDR1 is SGHRS and CDR2 is YFSETQ. This CDR3 has 15 amino acids. CDR3 sequence (DNA): TGCGCCAGCAGTACGGCGGGGGAAGGGGATCAGCCCCAGCATTTT. Translation: CASSTAGEGDQPQHF.

This chain links TRBV11-2 with TRBJ2-3; TRBD2 aligns across 10 bases. V shed 8 bases, J shed 2 bases, and the junction held 13 bases outside the gene matches. The germline V gene has CDR1 SGHAT and CDR2 FQNNGV. The CDR3 has 17 residues. The CDR3, as DNA: TGTGCCAGCGGAAGACTAGCGGGCCGGGGATCCACAGATACGCAGTATTTT. Its protein is CASGRLAGRGSTDTQYF.

V gene TRBV7-6 combines with J gene TRBJ2-7; a possible D gene is TRBD1 (5 bases). With 5 bases removed from V and 3 bases from J, the gap between germline ends came to 8 bases. The germline V gene has CDR1 SGHVS and CDR2 FNYEAQ. This CDR3 has 12 amino acids. The CDR3 is CASSQGDYEQYF. CDR3 DNA: TGTGCCAGCAGCCAAGGGGACTACGAGCAGTACTTC.

This sequence joins TRBV18 and TRBJ2-6, with unresolved D. The CDR3 runs 16 residues. Trimming stripped 2 bases from V and 0 bases from J, with 8 bases between. In germline, CDR1 is KGHSH, CDR2 LQKENI. The CDR3 here is CASSPILASGANVLTF. CDR3 DNA sequence: TGTGCCAGCTCACCAATCCTGGCCTCTGGGGCCAACGTCCTGACTTTC.

The chain couples TRBV7-6 to TRBJ2-1; TRBD2 aligns across 9 bases. Germline lookup yields CDR1 SGHVS and CDR2 FNYEAQ. The CDR3 loop spans 17 amino acids. V lost 0 bases, J lost 8 bases, and 11 bases stayed unmatched. Here the CDR3 DNA reads TGTGCCAGCAGCTTAGCGGTTAGTAGCGGGAGTCTGCATGAGCAGTTCTTC. Residues: CASSLAVSSGSLHEQFF.

V usage is TRBV5-1 and J usage is TRBJ2-7; TRBD1 aligns across 12 bases. Looked up from germline, CDR1 is SGHRS and CDR2 is YFSETQ. With V trimmed by 0 bases and J by 5 bases, 3 bases remained unmatched. This CDR3 comprises 15 residues. The DNA of the CDR3 is TGCGCCAGCAGCTTGGCGGGACAGGGGGCGAACGAGCAGTACTTC. Its protein is CASSLAGQGANEQYF.

CDR3 sequence reads: CASSFATGTPGNEQFF. In DNA form, the CDR3 reads TGTGCCAGCAGTTTTGCTACCGGGACACCGGGTAATGAGCAGTTCTTC. The V call is TRBV27, the J call TRBJ2-1, with TRBD1 as a possible D gene (6 bases). This CDR3 comprises 16 residues. Trimming shortened V by 3 bases and J by 7 bases, and 19 bases separated the two germline ends. The germline gives CDR1 MNHEY, CDR2 SMNVEV (reference sequence).

The chain couples TRBV9 to TRBJ2-1; 9 bases fit TRBD2. Per germline, CDR1 SGDLS and CDR2 YYNGEE. The junction had 10 bases not matched to a gene; V was cut back by 1 base and J by 5 bases. CDR3 length: 17 amino acids. The CDR3, as DNA: TGTGCCAGCAGCGTACTCCCCGGGACTAGCAAAAACAATGAGCAGTTCTTC. This gives the protein CASSVLPGTSKNNEQFF.

This chain uses TRBV4-1 with TRBJ2-2, with 10 nucleotides matching TRBD2. The CDR3 is 17 amino acids. V trimming: 1 base; J trimming: 7 bases; junction bases outside the gene matches: 9. Germline lookup yields CDR1 MGHRA and CDR2 YSYEKL. The CDR3 loop reads CASSQAGLAGVVGELFF. CDR3 sequence (DNA): TGCGCCAGCAGCCAAGCTGGTCTAGCGGGAGTGGTCGGGGAGCTGTTTTTT.

This clone was observed a single time. The chain uses TRBV2 and TRBJ1-2; the D is unclear. This CDR3 is 12 amino acids long. CDR1 is SNHLY, CDR2 FYNNEI, per germline. V was pared by 7 bases and J by 8 bases, with 14 bases between. The CDR3 sequence: CASNTRAGGYTF. CDR3 sequence (DNA): TGTGCCAGCAACACAAGGGCTGGCGGCTACACCTTC.

The rearrangement links TRBV19 to TRBJ2-7, with TRBD2 matching 12 bases. Looked up from germline, CDR1 is LNHDA and CDR2 is SQIVND (reference sequence). V shed 4 bases and J 3 bases; nucleotides not matched to a gene: 16. This CDR3 spans 19 amino acids. CDR3 nucleotide sequence: TGTGCCAGTAGTAAAAAGACTAGCGGGAGTTTTAATAAAGGCTACGAGCAGTACTTC. It is translated as CASSKKTSGSFNKGYEQYF.

V usage is TRBV29-1 and J usage is TRBJ1-2, with 8 bases lining up with TRBD1. CDR1 is SQVTM, CDR2 ANQGSEA, per germline. The CDR3 is 14 amino acids. V lost 2 bases, J lost 7 bases, and 9 bases stayed unmatched. The CDR3 loop is CSVEKPTGERGYTF. Written as DNA, the CDR3 is TGCAGCGTTGAAAAACCGACAGGGGAACGTGGCTACACCTTC.

The V call is TRBV19, the J call TRBJ2-2, with 8 bases matching TRBD2. The V gene end was trimmed by 2 bases and the J gene end by 1 base; junction bases not matched to a gene: 6. The CDR3 sequence is 17 residues long. Germline V lookup: CDR1 LNHDA, CDR2 SQIVND (reference sequence). The CDR3 region has the DNA TGTGCCAGTAGTATACTCCCCAGCGGGAGGAACACCGGGGAGCTGTTTTTT. It yields the protein CASSILPSGRNTGELFF.

V is TRBV5-6 and J is TRBJ1-3; tentatively, D is TRBD1 (6 bases). Germline V lookup: CDR1 SGHDT, CDR2 YYEEEE. V dropped 4 bases and J dropped 10 bases, with 15 bases sitting between them. The CDR3 consists of 13 residues. The DNA of the CDR3 is TGTGCCAGCAGCCCACGAGGAGGGGGGACCATATATTTT. This codes for CASSPRGGGTIYF. Using reference TRBV5-6 and TRBJ1-3 for the parts outside the CDR3, the full variable domain is DAGVTQSPTHLIKTRGQQVTLRCSPKSGHDTVSWYQQALGQGPQFIFQYYEEEERQRGNFPDRFSGHQFPNYSSELNVNALLLGDSALYLCASSPRGGGTIYFGEGSWLTVV.